These 4 T cell receptor beta chains originate from one sample sequenced in a study of T cell responses to AZD1222 COVID-19 vaccine. The data were produced by immunoSEQ multiplex PCR, yet TCRdb's version contains in-frame clones alone and is incomplete. Among 140,000 to 150,000 clones listed, approximately 94% were seen once. The sequencing used peripheral blood, collected on day 0 of AZD1222 vaccination. The receptors stem from an adult in good health.

The chain employs TRBV4-1 and TRBJ1-4, with D maybe TRBD1 (6 bases). This CDR3 has 16 residues. Trimming removed 0 bases at V and 8 bases at J, with 16 bases between. CDR1 is MGHRA and CDR2 is YSYEKL in the germline V gene. CDR3 amino acids: CASSQEGEGEYEKLFF. CDR3 DNA: TGCGCCAGCAGCCAAGAAGGAGAGGGGGAGTACGAAAAACTGTTTTTT.

The chain has TRBV5-6 and TRBJ2-2; 11 bases match TRBD1. The CDR3 has 17 residues. Germline CDR1 SGHDT, CDR2 YYEEEE. V shed 0 bases, J shed 7 bases, and the junction held 8 bases outside the gene matches. The CDR3 DNA is TGTGCCAGCAGCTTGGCGGCCGGGACAGGGGGAGACGGGGAGCTGTTTTTT. This translates into CASSLAAGTGGDGELFF. The variable domain in full, completed from reference TRBV5-6 and TRBJ2-2, reads DAGVTQSPTHLIKTRGQQVTLRCSPKSGHDTVSWYQQALGQGPQFIFQYYEEEERQRGNFPDRFSGHQFPNYSSELNVNALLLGDSALYLCASSLAAGTGGDGELFFGEGSRLTVL.

The J gene is TRBJ1-2, the V gene TRBV2; D unclear. This CDR3 spans 17 amino acids. Between the trimmed V and J ends, which lost 5 bases and 1 base, there was a span of 20 bases. Per the germline V gene, CDR1 is SNHLY and CDR2 is FYNNEI. The CDR3 here is CASSWTDEWENNYGYTF. In DNA form, the CDR3 reads TGTGCCAGCAGTTGGACGGACGAATGGGAGAATAACTATGGCTACACCTTC. The variable domain in full, completed from reference TRBV2 and TRBJ1-2, reads EPEVTQTPSHQVTQMGQEVILRCVPISNHLYFYWYRQILGQKVEFLVSFYNNEISEKSEIFDDQFSVERPDGSNFTLKIRSTKLEDSAMYFCASSWTDEWENNYGYTFGSGTRLTVV.

The V and J genes are TRBV3-1 (or the pseudogene TRBV3-2) and TRBJ1-2; 7 nucleotides agree with TRBD1. Germline assignment: CDR1 LGHDT and CDR2 YNNKEL (reference sequence). V gave up 6 bases and J gave up 4 bases; unmatched junction bases: 5. The CDR3 length is 13 residues. As DNA, the CDR3 is TGTGCCAGCAGTTTCCGGGACAGCTATGGCTACACCTTC. Amino acids: CASSFRDSYGYTF.